One and the same sample provided the 26 T cell receptor beta chains below, sequenced in a study of OX40 agonist ivuxolimab in advanced cancers. Assay used: immunoSEQ multiplex PCR; TCRdb lists only in-frame clones, some missing. Of around 56,000 clones in the sample, 75% to 85% were seen once. This material consisted of CD4+ or CD8+ T cells sorted from blood, taken in a trial of the OX40 agonist ivuxolimab. These receptors were collected from an adult with an advanced solid tumor such as melanoma, head and neck, liver or kidney cancer.

The count of this clone is one. This chain links TRBV6-7 with TRBJ1-2; tentative D call: TRBD1 (5 bases). TRBV6-7 qualifies as an ORF whose function is uncertain. The CDR3 sequence is 14 residues long. Between the trimmed V and J ends, which lost 0 bases and 3 bases, there was a span of 8 bases. As DNA, the CDR3 is TGTGCCAGCAGTTACTCGTGGGGACACTATGGCTACACCTTC. Translation gives CASSYSWGHYGYTF.

CDR3 bases: TGTGCCAGCTCACCGGACAGCCACAATGAGCAGTTCTTC. This gives the protein CASSPDSHNEQFF. The chain is built from TRBV18 and TRBJ2-1; D is possibly TRBD1 (6 bases). CDR1 is KGHSH and CDR2 is LQKENI in the germline V gene. This CDR3 has 13 residues. The V end lost 3 bases, the J end lost 5 bases, and 8 bases lay between the germline ends.

This chain uses TRBV11-2 with TRBJ2-1, with TRBD2 matching over 10 bases. Losses at the gene ends were 0 bases for V and 7 bases for J; bases not matched to a gene: 3. This CDR3 has 15 residues. Germline CDR1 reads SGHAT; CDR2 reads FQNNGV. CDR3 in amino acids: CASSLEGTSANEQFF. CDR3 coding DNA: TGTGCCAGCAGCTTAGAGGGGACTAGCGCGAATGAGCAGTTCTTC. The whole variable domain, filled in from reference TRBV11-2 and TRBJ2-1, reads EAGVAQSPRYKIIEKRQSVAFWCNPISGHATLYWYQQILGQGPKLLIQFQNNGVVDDSQLPKDRFSAERLKGVDSTLKIQPAKLEDSAVYLCASSLEGTSANEQFFGPGTRLTVL.

This sequence joins TRBV6-5 and TRBJ2-7; possibly TRBD1 for D (6 bases). The V end was cut by 4 bases, the J end by 0 bases, with 13 bases between. Germline CDR1 is MNHEY and CDR2 is SVGAGI. The CDR3 consists of 15 residues. CDR3 sequence (DNA): TGTGCCAGCAGTTCCTGGTCCAGGGGCTCCTACGAGCAGTACTTC. It translates to CASSSWSRGSYEQYF.

This chain uses TRBV7-3 with TRBJ2-2; D possibly corresponds to TRBD2 (5 bases). The V gene's germline CDR1 is SGHTA and CDR2 FQGTGA. There are 14 residues in the CDR3. V was shortened by 4 bases and J by 1 base, with 7 bases between the two germline ends. This CDR3 reads CASSSSGNTGELFF. CDR3 nucleotides: TGTGCCAGCAGCTCAAGCGGGAACACCGGGGAGCTGTTTTTT.

The chain carries TRBV7-9 and TRBJ1-1; D is perhaps TRBD1 (5 bases). The CDR3 runs to 13 residues. The V and J ends lost 5 bases and 1 base respectively, with 8 bases between them. Germline CDR1 SEHNR, CDR2 FQNEAQ (reference sequence). This chain's CDR3 is CASSPGTNTEAFF. DNA for the CDR3: TGTGCCAGCAGCCCGGGGACGAACACTGAAGCTTTCTTT.

The table lists this clone with a few counts. The V gene is TRBV19, the J gene TRBJ2-7, with TRBD2 identical over 13 bases. CDR3 length: 14 amino acids. V was clipped by 6 bases and J by 4 bases; unmatched bases: 3. Germline loops: CDR1 LNHDA, CDR2 SQIVND (reference sequence). In DNA form, the CDR3 reads TGTGCCAGTAGCCGGACTAGCGGGAGATACGAGCAGTACTTC. This encodes CASSRTSGRYEQYF.

The V and J genes are TRBV29-1 and TRBJ1-4; D not resolved. CDR3 length equals 13 residues. Germline values: CDR1 SQVTM, CDR2 ANQGSEA. The CDR3 spells CYKEGRLSEKLFF. The CDR3 DNA reads TGCTATAAGGAGGGCCGACTCAGCGAAAAACTGTTTTTT. The complete variable domain, with remaining parts taken from reference TRBV29-1 and TRBJ1-4, reads SAVISQKPSRDICQRGTSLTIQCQVDSQVTMMFWYRQQPGQSLTLIATANQGSEATYESGFVIDKFPISRPNLTFSTLTVSNMSPEDSSIYLCYKEGRLSEKLFFGSGTQLSVL.

The chain uses TRBV10-2 and TRBJ2-7, with D unresolved. The CDR3 contains 12 residues. Germline V lookup: CDR1 WSHSY, CDR2 SAAADI. V was trimmed by 3 bases and J by 0 bases, leaving 3 bases between them. The CDR3 DNA reads TGCGCCAGCAGTGACAGCTCCTACGAGCAGTACTTC. Translated: CASSDSSYEQYF.

The V gene is TRBV28, the J gene TRBJ1-1, with D unclear. The CDR3 contains 15 residues. Germline V gene sequence: CDR1 MDHEN, CDR2 SYDVKM. Deletions cut 3 bases from V and 0 bases from J, with 11 bases between. The CDR3 DNA is TGTGCCAGCAGTTTCCAGCGGGAGATGAACACTGAAGCTTTCTTT. This encodes CASSFQREMNTEAFF.

The chain joins TRBV10-3 to TRBJ1-3, with 8 nucleotides matching TRBD1. This CDR3 spans 16 amino acids. J lost 0 bases, V lost 7 bases, and 8 bases had no gene match. Germline-derived CDR1 and CDR2 are ENHRY and SYGVKD. CDR3 sequence reads: CAITMTGALSGNTIYF. CDR3 bases: TGTGCCATCACTATGACAGGGGCCCTCTCTGGAAACACCATATATTTT.

V gene TRBV9 combines with J gene TRBJ1-2, with 7 bases identical to TRBD1. Germline V CDR1 and CDR2: SGDLS, YYNGEE. Trimming at V came to 4 bases and at J to 5 bases, leaving 11 bases not matched to a gene. The CDR3 extends over 15 amino acids. CDR3 in amino acids: CASSPSSGTDYGYTF. In DNA form, the CDR3 reads TGTGCCAGCAGCCCCTCTTCCGGGACAGATTATGGCTACACCTTC.

This clone was counted between two and nine times. The CDR3 nucleotides read TGTGCCAGCAGTTACTCTTCAGGGGACACAGATACGCAGTATTTT. This codes for CASSYSSGDTDTQYF. The chain combines TRBV6-5 with TRBJ2-3, with D perhaps TRBD1 (6 bases). CDR1 MNHEY and CDR2 SVGAGI come from the germline V gene. Trimming removed 0 bases from V and 2 bases from J, with 9 bases in between. CDR3 length: 15 residues.

This chain uses TRBV19 with TRBJ1-2, with 7 nucleotides matching TRBD1. CDR1 LNHDA and CDR2 SQIVND come from the germline V gene (reference sequence). V lost 5 bases to trimming and J lost 4 bases; unmatched junction nucleotides: 7. The CDR3 is made up of 14 amino acids. DNA for the CDR3: TGTGCCAGTAGTCCTGACAGGGCCAGCTATGGCTACACCTTC. It yields the protein CASSPDRASYGYTF.

The chain couples TRBV23-1 to TRBJ1-1; D gene unclear. TRBV23-1 falls under the ORF class, with uncertain function. The length of the CDR3 is 14 residues. V was cut by 3 bases and J by 1 base, with 9 bases left in between. The chain's CDR3 is CASSHGIRNTEAFF. DNA for the CDR3: TGCGCCAGCAGTCATGGGATCCGGAACACTGAAGCTTTCTTT.

The table lists this clone with a count of one. The chain combines TRBV18 with TRBJ2-1, with 7 bases aligning to TRBD1. The CDR3 length is 15 residues. J gave up 3 bases and V 0 bases, and 2 bases lay outside the gene matches. The germline gives CDR1 KGHSH, CDR2 LQKENI. The CDR3 region has the DNA TGTGCCAGCTCACCACCTACAGGGGTCTACAATGAGCAGTTCTTC. This translates into CASSPPTGVYNEQFF.

The genes are TRBV5-5 and TRBJ2-5; D perhaps matches TRBD2 (6 bases). Per the germline V gene, CDR1 is SGHKS and CDR2 is YYEKEE (reference sequence). Between the trimmed V and J ends, which lost 0 bases and 2 bases, there was a span of 17 bases. The CDR3 extends over 17 amino acids. CDR3 DNA: TGTGCCAGCAGCTTGGCCGTGGGGGGAACAGGTCAAGAGACCCAGTACTTC. This sequence encodes CASSLAVGGTGQETQYF.

This clone has just one count. The V gene is TRBV28, the J gene TRBJ2-3, with a weak D call TRBD2 (6 bases). Germline CDR1 is MDHEN and CDR2 is SYDVKM. Trimming left V 3 bases short and J 4 bases short, with 8 bases between. This CDR3 is built from 13 residues. The CDR3 region has the DNA TGTGCCAGCAGTTTTGGCGGGGCAGATACGCAGTATTTT. It yields the protein CASSFGGADTQYF.

As concerns this clone: Other DNA sequences from this sample encode an identical CDR3 as well. The V call is TRBV27, the J call TRBJ2-2; possible D gene TRBD2, 6 bases. Looked up from germline, CDR1 is MNHEY and CDR2 is SMNVEV (reference sequence). The CDR3 sequence is 15 residues long. V gave up 2 bases and J gave up 2 bases, with 9 bases separating them. The chain's CDR3 is CASSLGRGNTGELFF. The CDR3 coding sequence is TGTGCCAGCAGTTTAGGGCGGGGAAACACCGGGGAGCTGTTTTTT.

This clone was seen only once. V usage is TRBV25-1 and J usage is TRBJ2-1, with a tentative D call TRBD2 (6 bases). V lost 1 base and J 3 bases, leaving 10 bases between the germline ends. Germline CDR1 reads MGHDK; CDR2 reads SYGVNS. This CDR3 region has 15 residues. The CDR3 protein is CASSEFGGSYNEQFF. The CDR3 DNA reads as TGTGCCAGCAGTGAATTCGGGGGAAGCTACAATGAGCAGTTCTTC.

The chain employs TRBV5-1 and TRBJ1-3; D unresolved. The germline V gene has CDR1 SGHRS and CDR2 YFSETQ. This CDR3 comprises 16 residues. The germline V and J ends were trimmed by 4 bases and 0 bases, with 14 bases remaining between them. CDR3 sequence reads: CASSANVADSGNTIYF. CDR3 in DNA: TGCGCCAGCAGCGCCAATGTAGCGGACTCTGGAAACACCATATATTTT.

The V and J genes are TRBV6-6 and TRBJ2-4; a weak D match, TRBD2 (5 bases). This CDR3 has 12 amino acids. The germline gives CDR1 MNHNY, CDR2 SVGAGI (reference sequence). Deletions cut 6 bases from V and 8 bases from J, with 11 bases between. CDR3 protein: CASSPGRDIQYF. The CDR3 coding sequence is TGTGCCAGCAGCCCCGGGCGGGACATTCAGTACTTC.

A word on this clone: The identical CDR3 is also encoded by other nucleotide sequences in the sample. The chain uses TRBV6-1 and TRBJ2-3; tentative D call: TRBD2 (5 bases). V was trimmed by 2 bases and J by 2 bases, leaving 17 bases between them. The germline V gene has CDR1 MNHNS and CDR2 SASEGT. The CDR3 sequence is 17 residues long. DNA for the CDR3: TGTGCCAGCAGTGAAAGTCTTAGCGCGGCCGACACAGATACGCAGTATTTT. It encodes CASSESLSAADTDTQYF.

The chain recombines TRBV10-3 with TRBJ2-3, with 11 bases that match TRBD2. V lost 11 bases and J lost 6; bases outside the gene matches: 7. Germline V CDR1 and CDR2: ENHRY, SYGVKD. The CDR3 totals 13 residues. The CDR3 here is CAALAGGLDTQYF. CDR3 in DNA: TGTGCCGCATTAGCGGGGGGGCTCGATACGCAGTATTTT.

This rearrangement joins TRBV29-1 to TRBJ2-3, with D perhaps TRBD1 (6 bases). CDR3 length: 14 residues. The ends were cut back, 2 bases at V and 5 bases at J, with 14 bases in the middle. Germline CDR1 is SQVTM and CDR2 is ANQGSEA. CDR3 protein: CSVETTGPRDTQYF. The CDR3 bases are TGCAGCGTTGAAACGACAGGCCCGCGAGATACGCAGTATTTT.

V usage is TRBV11-2 and J usage is TRBJ2-5, with D hard to call. CDR3 length: 11 residues. Trimming pared 9 bases from V and 5 bases from J, leaving 10 bases between. Germline V CDR1 and CDR2: SGHAT, FQNNGV. This CDR3 is CASGGWETQYF. For the CDR3, the DNA is TGTGCCAGTGGTGGGTGGGAGACCCAGTACTTC.